The 15 T cell receptor beta chains in this list originate from one sample, sequenced in a study of control samples from healthy donors and cancer patients. Sequencing was performed with immunoSEQ multiplex PCR; in TCRdb, only in-frame clones are kept and a portion is missing. The table records over 75,000 clones, around 80% of them present only once. Sample: blood. Receptors originate from a man between 60 and 75 years old in good health.

The chain recombines TRBV20-1 with TRBJ1-6; possibly TRBD1 for D (5 bases). Trimming removed 3 bases from V and 9 bases from J, with 15 bases in between. The CDR3 spans 14 residues. Germline V gene data show CDR1 as DFQATT and CDR2 as SNEGSKA (reference sequence). The CDR3: CSASTGAEGSPLHF. The CDR3 region has the DNA TGCAGTGCTAGTACCGGGGCCGAGGGTTCACCCCTCCACTTT.

The chain recombines TRBV3-1 (or the pseudogene TRBV3-2) with TRBJ2-4, with D perhaps TRBD1 (7 bases). The CDR3 runs to 14 residues. Per the germline V gene, CDR1 is LGHDT and CDR2 is YNNKEL (reference sequence). The V gene lost 5 bases and the J gene lost 3 bases, with 11 bases spanning the gap. The chain's CDR3 is CASSVRGDKNIQYF. The CDR3 DNA is TGTGCCAGCAGCGTCAGGGGGGACAAAAACATTCAGTACTTC.

This chain uses TRBV20-1 with TRBJ2-7, with 7 bases fitting TRBD2. Germline values: CDR1 DFQATT, CDR2 SNEGSKA (reference sequence). The trim removed 3 bases at V and 9 bases at J, leaving 14 bases unmatched. The CDR3 length is 14 residues. CDR3 in DNA: TGCAGTGCTAGTGGGGGGGTGACTTCCGCCGGGCAGTACTTC. This codes for CSASGGVTSAGQYF.

This sequence joins TRBV28 and TRBJ2-1; the D gene could be TRBD1 or TRBD2 (6 bases each). The CDR3 runs to 15 residues. Germline CDR1 and CDR2: MDHEN and SYDVKM. Trimming shortened V by 4 bases and J by 4 bases, and 14 bases separated the two germline ends. The CDR3 region is CASSYRVGTYNEQFF. Written as DNA, the CDR3 is TGTGCCAGCAGTTACAGGGTGGGGACTTACAATGAGCAGTTCTTC.

The CDR3 reads CSVVFLAALREQFF. CDR3 nucleotides: TGCAGCGTTGTGTTTCTAGCCGCCTTGCGGGAGCAGTTCTTC. V usage is TRBV29-1 and J usage is TRBJ2-1; D possibly corresponds to TRBD2 (5 bases). This CDR3 region has 14 residues. With 4 bases removed from V and 10 bases from J, the gap between germline ends came to 20 bases. Germline V gene sequence: CDR1 SQVTM, CDR2 ANQGSEA.

The CDR3 DNA reads as TGTGCCAGCAGCCCACAGGGACTAGCGGGGGGGCCTACAATGGAGACCCAGTACTTC. It specifies CASSPQGLAGGPTMETQYF. This sequence joins TRBV7-8 and TRBJ2-5; 16 bases line up with TRBD2. The V segment lost 5 bases and the J segment 5 bases; nucleotides outside the gene matches: 14. CDR3 length: 19 residues. Germline loops: CDR1 SGHVS, CDR2 FQNEAQ. Combining the CDR3 with reference TRBV7-8 and TRBJ2-5 gives the whole variable domain GAGVSQSPRYKVAKRGQDVALRCDPISGHVSLFWYQQALGQGPEFLTYFQNEAQLDKSGLPSDRFFAERPEGSVSTLKIQRTQQEDSAVYLCASSPQGLAGGPTMETQYFGPGTRLLVL.

The chain links TRBV19 to TRBJ1-4; D possibly corresponds to TRBD1 (5 bases). The germline CDR1 and CDR2 sequences are LNHDA and SQIVND (reference sequence). With 10 bases removed from V and 1 base from J, the gap between germline ends came to 13 bases. This CDR3 has 14 residues. The CDR3: CATGQGVTNEKLFF. The CDR3 bases are TGTGCCACCGGTCAGGGCGTAACTAATGAAAAACTGTTTTTT.

This chain links TRBV19 with TRBJ1-5; no reliable D call. V lost 7 bases to trimming and J lost 4 bases, with 11 bases between them. The CDR3 totals 13 residues. Germline CDR1 LNHDA, CDR2 SQIVND (reference sequence). The CDR3 loop reads CASNLGRNQPQHF. Written as DNA, the CDR3 is TGTGCCAGTAACCTAGGACGGAATCAGCCCCAGCATTTT.

V is TRBV5-8 and J is TRBJ2-3, with D possibly called TRBD1 or TRBD2 (5 bases each). CDR1 and CDR2 from the germline V gene are SGHTS and YDEGEE. CDR3 length equals 14 residues. With 4 bases removed from V and 1 base from J, the gap between germline ends came to 10 bases. CDR3 sequence: CASSERGGTDTQYF. CDR3 nucleotides: TGTGCCAGCAGCGAGAGAGGGGGCACAGATACGCAGTATTTT.

The chain has TRBV24-1 and TRBJ2-7; D remains unclear. V shed 3 bases and J shed 2 bases, with 13 bases lying between them. The CDR3 is 15 residues long. Germline V gene data show CDR1 as KGHDR and CDR2 as SFDVKD. The CDR3 sequence is CATSDPAQTPYEQYF. CDR3 DNA sequence: TGTGCCACCAGTGATCCCGCCCAGACCCCCTACGAGCAGTACTTC.

J is TRBJ2-1 and V is TRBV19, with unresolved D. This CDR3 has 19 residues. The V gene's germline CDR1 is LNHDA and CDR2 SQIVND (reference sequence). The V end was cut by 0 bases, the J end by 0 bases, with 18 bases between. The CDR3 nucleotides are TGTGCCAGTAGTATAGATGCGCAGGCTAGGCTAAGCTCCTACAATGAGCAGTTCTTC. The encoded protein is CASSIDAQARLSSYNEQFF.

The CDR3 sequence is CASSASGGDSYEQYF. Written as DNA, the CDR3 is TGTGCCAGCTCCGCAAGCGGGGGGGACTCCTACGAGCAGTACTTC. V is TRBV6-4 and J is TRBJ2-7; 10 nucleotides line up with TRBD2. V lost 8 bases and J lost 0; bases outside the gene matches: 7. Germline assignment: CDR1 MRHNA and CDR2 SNTAGT. This CDR3 spans 15 amino acids.

The chain carries TRBV19 and TRBJ1-1; 7 bases are shared with TRBD1. The V gene end was trimmed by 5 bases and the J gene end by 3 bases; junction bases not matched to a gene: 9. Germline V gene sequence: CDR1 LNHDA, CDR2 SQIVND (reference sequence). The CDR3 covers 15 residues. For the CDR3, the DNA is TGTGCCAGTAGTCCGCTCGACAGGGCAGACACTGAAGCTTTCTTT. Translation gives CASSPLDRADTEAFF.

This chain joins TRBV29-1 and TRBJ2-7; D remains ambiguous. The germline gives CDR1 SQVTM, CDR2 ANQGSEA. V shed 5 bases and J shed 6 bases, with 14 bases lying between them. The CDR3 is made up of 12 amino acids. This chain's CDR3 is CSVRVLSGEQYF. The CDR3 nucleotides are TGCAGCGTTAGAGTCCTCTCAGGCGAGCAGTACTTC.

V gene TRBV11-2 combines with J gene TRBJ1-2; D is possibly TRBD1 (6 bases). This CDR3 contains 14 residues. V was clipped by 2 bases and J by 4 bases, with 11 bases between them. Germline CDR1 is SGHAT and CDR2 is FQNNGV. CDR3 nucleotides: TGTGCCAGCAGCTTAAGGGGGGCTGTCTATGGCTACACCTTC. Its protein is CASSLRGAVYGYTF.